These T cell receptor beta chains were read from a single sample in a study of early T cells in non-severe SARS-CoV-2 infection. In TCRdb, the 5' RACE reads were re-called with MiXCR into one record per CDR3 protein. The sample lists tens of thousands of distinct CDR3 sequences; about an eighth were seen once. The starting material was whole blood, obtained at baseline. The receptors come from an adult who was a healthcare worker with PCR-confirmed SARS-CoV-2 infection or an uninfected control (not recorded which). CDR3s include the opening cysteine and the closing phenylalanine or tryptophan. The D gene is left open where the match is weak. The size of a clone is reported for some rows only, either as once, few or many, or as a class for expanded clones.

j_call | v_call | d_call | clone_size | cdr3_aa | cdr3_nt
TRBJ1-2 | TRBV6-5 | TRBD1 | few | CASSYSGQVGNYGYTF | TGTGCCAGCAGTTACTCCGGACAGGTGGGCAACTATGGCTACACCTTC
TRBJ1-1 | TRBV11-1 | - | many | CASSSLDTEAFF | TGTGCCAGCAGCTCCTTGGACACTGAAGCTTTCTTT
TRBJ2-3 | TRBV7-6 | - | many | CASNGGPGTDTQYF | TGTGCCAGCAATGGGGGTCCTGGCACAGATACGCAGTATTTT
TRBJ2-7 | TRBV4-2 | - | - | CTSSQPAGQTYEQYF | TGTACCAGCAGCCAACCCGCCGGACAGACCTACGAGCAGTACTTC
TRBJ2-3 | TRBV6-6 | TRBD1 | few | CASSPPGQGTDTQYF | TGTGCCAGCAGCCCCCCAGGACAGGGCACAGATACGCAGTATTTT
TRBJ1-1 | TRBV30 | - | few | CAWSRPDRRNTEAFF | TGTGCCTGGAGCCGACCCGACAGGAGAAACACTGAAGCTTTCTTT
TRBJ1-2 | TRBV10-3 | TRBD1 | few | CAISESSLRDRQKSNYGYTF | TGTGCCATCAGTGAGTCATCTTTGAGGGACAGGCAAAAATCTAACTATGGCTACACCTTC
TRBJ2-1 | TRBV20-1 | TRBD2 | - | CSASRTSGNNEQFF | TGCAGTGCCTCGAGGACTAGCGGAAACAATGAGCAGTTCTTC
TRBJ2-3 | TRBV6-1 | - | - | CASSGGQGPGADTQYF | TGTGCCAGCAGTGGGGGTCAGGGACCGGGAGCAGATACGCAGTATTTT
TRBJ1-5 | TRBV5-5 | - | many | CASIDRGDNQPQHF | TGTGCCAGCATCGACCGAGGAGATAATCAGCCCCAGCATTTT
TRBJ2-3 | TRBV10-3 | - | few | CAIGPLDTQYF | TGTGCCATCGGGCCCTTAGATACGCAGTATTTT
TRBJ1-2 | TRBV20-1 | - | - | CSAQGTVNYGYTF | TGCAGTGCCCAGGGGACGGTTAACTATGGCTACACCTTC
TRBJ1-4 | TRBV4-1 | - | few | CASSQVVTGRPEKLFF | TGCGCCAGCAGCCAAGTGGTAACCGGGAGGCCTGAAAAACTGTTTTTT
TRBJ1-1 | TRBV7-3 | TRBD1 | many | CASSARTGHTEAFF | TGTGCCAGCAGCGCAAGGACAGGACACACTGAAGCTTTCTTT
TRBJ2-2 | TRBV11-2 | TRBD1 | - | CASSFLQGAGELFF | TGTGCCAGCAGCTTTCTCCAGGGGGCCGGGGAGCTGTTTTTT
TRBJ1-2 | TRBV24-1 | - | - | CVTSDYYGYTF | TGTGTCACCAGTGATTACTATGGCTACACCTTC
TRBJ2-5 | TRBV7-2 | - | - | CASSLRRTLIQETQYF | TGTGCCAGCAGCTTAAGGCGGACGCTGATCCAAGAGACCCAGTACTTC
TRBJ2-7 | TRBV7-9 | TRBD1 | many | CASTFPNVPGQGTYEQYF | TGTGCCAGCACCTTCCCAAACGTACCGGGACAGGGGACCTACGAGCAGTACTTC
TRBJ2-3 | TRBV15 | - | few | CATSRDRWPTDTQYF | TGTGCCACCAGCAGAGATAGGTGGCCTACAGATACGCAGTATTTT
TRBJ2-1 | TRBV5-1 | TRBD2 | - | CASKRGRSYNEQFF | TGCGCCAGTAAACGCGGGAGATCCTACAATGAGCAGTTCTTC
TRBJ2-7 | TRBV6-6 | TRBD1 | many | CASTRGVQGGLGHYEQYF | TGTGCCAGCACTCGAGGGGTACAGGGGGGTTTAGGACACTACGAGCAGTACTTC
TRBJ1-1 | TRBV27 | - | - | CASRYITGPTEAFF | TGTGCCAGCAGATACATTACAGGGCCGACTGAAGCTTTCTTT